The clone carrying this TCR beta chain was observed at least ten times. The data were obtained in a study of regulatory T cells in long-lasting Graves disease. As to time point: newly diagnosed GD, antithyroid drugs for less than 3 months. PBMC RNA was the source of the TCR library. Investigators prepared the TCR beta libraries by applying iRepertoire HTBI primers and Arm-PCR of CDR3 regions. TCRdb ran MiXCR on the multiplex PCR reads and lists one entry per CDR3 protein. Here the sample spans fewer than 650,000 distinct CDR3 sequences, about 16% being singletons. Germline loops: CDR1 SGHRS, CDR2 YFSETQ. Between the trimmed V and J ends, which lost 3 bases and 4 bases, there was a span of 18 bases. This CDR3 has 16 amino acids. This sample also belongs to another study, concerning T cells in Graves' hyperthyroidism and ophthalmopathy. In that study: With the HTBI primer set, the TCR CDR3 went through a first round of RT-PCR. Blood held most thyroid clonotypes expanded above 0.001 frequency.

V gene TRBV5-1 combines with J gene TRBJ2-3; a possible D gene is TRBD1 (6 bases). Source: peripheral blood mononuclear cells (PBMCs), taken at new diagnosis, from a patient treated with antithyroid drugs. The TCR originated in a man in his late teens or twenties with Graves disease. The chain's CDR3 is CASSSTPYKGADTQYF. The CDR3 DNA reads as TGCGCCAGCAGCTCCACACCGTACAAGGGGGCAGATACGCAGTATTTT.